These 15 T cell receptor beta chains share one sample of origin, sequenced in a study of CD8 T cells in ankylosing spondylitis. TCRdb re-called the 5' RACE reads with MiXCR, one entry per CDR3 protein. The sample has more than 110,000 distinct CDR3 sequences, 7% to 10% seen once. The specimen sequenced was synovial fluid, either unsorted or a sorted T cell fraction (not recorded which). These receptors originate from a male donor with ankylosing spondylitis.

This clonotype has ten or more counts. The chain joins TRBV20-1 to TRBJ1-1; TRBD1 is a possible D gene (5 bases). From germline, CDR1 is DFQATT and CDR2 SNEGSKA (reference sequence). CDR3 length: 11 amino acids. V was clipped by 5 bases and J by 6 bases, with 10 bases between them. CDR3 in DNA: TGCAGTGCTCTCAGGGATCCTGAAGCTTTCTTT. Translating gives CSALRDPEAFF.

There are many counts of this clonotype. The chain recombines TRBV7-9 with TRBJ2-2; D possibly corresponds to TRBD1 (6 bases). The CDR3 consists of 17 residues. The germline CDR1 and CDR2 sequences are SEHNR and FQNEAQ (reference sequence). Between the trimmed V and J ends, which lost 4 bases and 3 bases, there was a span of 18 bases. DNA for the CDR3: TGTGCCAGCAGCTCGTATTCTGGACAGCAATACACCGGGGAGCTGTTTTTT. Translation: CASSSYSGQQYTGELFF.

This clonotype was counted ten times or more. This chain links TRBV7-9 with TRBJ1-4, with D possibly matching TRBD1 (5 bases). Between the trimmed V and J ends, which lost 1 base and 8 bases, there was a span of 11 bases. This CDR3 comprises 14 residues. Germline loops: CDR1 SEHNR, CDR2 FQNEAQ (reference sequence). The CDR3 region has the DNA TGTGCCAGCAGCTTAGATCAGGGATCGGAAAAACTGTTTTTT. Translating gives CASSLDQGSEKLFF.

This chain connects TRBV27 to TRBJ2-1; TRBD1 might be the D (5 bases). Germline V gives CDR1 MNHEY, CDR2 SMNVEV (reference sequence). Trimming took 7 bases from V and 8 from J, leaving 12 bases between them. The CDR3 is 12 residues long. The CDR3 DNA sequence: TGTGCCAGCACCTCAGGGTGGGATGAGCAGTTCTTC. It translates to CASTSGWDEQFF.

The V gene is TRBV7-2, the J gene TRBJ2-5, with 9 bases identical to TRBD1. CDR1 is SGHTA, CDR2 FQGNSA, per germline. The length of the CDR3 is 13 residues. Unmatched junction bases numbered 3, after V lost 4 bases and J lost 6 bases. The CDR3: CASSSGTGKTQYF. Written as DNA, the CDR3 is TGTGCCAGCAGCTCCGGGACAGGGAAGACCCAGTACTTC.

This clonotype was picked up many times. The chain couples TRBV4-2 to TRBJ2-1, with 8 bases matching TRBD2. The CDR3 has 15 amino acids. Germline assignment: CDR1 LGHNA and CDR2 YNFKEQ. The V segment lost 5 bases and the J segment 4 bases; nucleotides outside the gene matches: 7. The CDR3 region has the DNA TGTGCCAGCAGCACAAGCGGGAGTCGATACAATGAGCAGTTCTTC. Translating gives CASSTSGSRYNEQFF.

The sample holds many counts of this clonotype. This chain links TRBV5-1 with TRBJ1-4; 10 bases line up with TRBD1. Germline CDR1 reads SGHRS; CDR2 reads YFSETQ. V was pared by 3 bases and J by 4 bases, with 6 bases of the junction left unmatched. The length of the CDR3 is 16 residues. CDR3 protein: CASSSGTGAFNEKLFF. The CDR3 DNA sequence: TGCGCCAGCAGCTCCGGGACAGGGGCCTTTAATGAAAAACTGTTTTTT.

The V call is TRBV5-6, the J call TRBJ2-5; D gene unclear. CDR3 length: 15 amino acids. Germline loops: CDR1 SGHDT, CDR2 YYEEEE. Between the trimmed V and J ends, which lost 1 base and 5 bases, there was a span of 15 bases. The CDR3 region has the DNA TGTGCCAGCAGCTTGTCGCCAGCTTCGTGGGAGACCCAGTACTTC. Translated, it gives CASSLSPASWETQYF.

At least ten counts were recorded for this clonotype. The J gene is TRBJ1-1, the V gene TRBV5-1; D possibly corresponds to TRBD1 (5 bases). Trimming cost V 0 bases and J 3 bases, with 12 bases left between them. The germline V gene has CDR1 SGHRS and CDR2 YFSETQ. This CDR3 has 15 residues. The CDR3 loop is CASSLDVLGDTEAFF. As DNA, the CDR3 is TGCGCCAGCAGCTTGGACGTCCTGGGGGACACTGAAGCTTTCTTT.

This clonotype was seen many times. The chain carries TRBV20-1 and TRBJ1-6; TRBD1 might be the D (5 bases). CDR1 and CDR2 (germline): DFQATT, SNEGSKA (reference sequence). V lost 1 base, J lost 3 bases, and 13 bases lay in between. The CDR3 is 16 residues long. Here the CDR3 DNA reads TGCAGTGCTAGAGTCCTGGGACCTATCTATAATTCACCCCTCCACTTT. Its translation is CSARVLGPIYNSPLHF.

This clonotype was observed a few times. The chain couples TRBV5-6 to TRBJ2-7; TRBD2 agrees at 12 bases. The V segment lost 0 bases and the J segment 11 bases; nucleotides outside the gene matches: 9. The CDR3 totals 15 residues. Per the germline V gene, CDR1 is SGHDT and CDR2 is YYEEEE. The CDR3 bases are TGTGCCAGCAGCTTGGGACTAGCGGGAGACGCAGTAGAGTACTTC. Its protein is CASSLGLAGDAVEYF.

This clonotype was seen at least ten times. The chain is built from TRBV4-3 and TRBJ2-1; D may be TRBD1 or TRBD2 (5 bases each). Germline V gene lookup returns CDR1 LGHNA and CDR2 YSLEER. Trimming removed 0 bases from V and 13 bases from J, with 13 bases in between. CDR3 length equals 13 residues. The CDR3 here is CASSQDYDRDQFF. The CDR3 coding sequence is TGCGCCAGCAGCCAAGATTACGATCGGGACCAGTTCTTC.

This clonotype was seen a few times. The rearrangement uses TRBV19 and TRBJ2-1; D is undetermined. The CDR3 is made up of 15 amino acids. Trimming cost V 6 bases and J 4 bases, with 16 bases left between them. Germline V gene data show CDR1 as LNHDA and CDR2 as SQIVND (reference sequence). The CDR3 loop reads CASRPRYTTYNEQFF. The CDR3 DNA reads TGTGCCAGTAGACCTAGGTACACTACATACAATGAGCAGTTCTTC.

This clonotype has only a few counts. J is TRBJ1-5 and V is TRBV20-1, with a tentative D call TRBD1 (5 bases). Germline V gene data show CDR1 as DFQATT and CDR2 as SNEGSKA (reference sequence). The V end lost 5 bases, the J end lost 8 bases, and 16 bases lay between the germline ends. The CDR3 consists of 13 residues. The CDR3 region has the DNA TGCAGTGCTTCACCCGGCGGGGGTAAGCCCCAGCATTTT. Translation: CSASPGGGKPQHF.

This clonotype was recorded at least ten times. The chain carries TRBV12-3 or TRBV12-4 and TRBJ1-1; 9 nucleotides line up with TRBD1. The CDR3 runs to 16 residues. Losses at the gene ends were 5 bases for V and 1 base for J; bases not matched to a gene: 8. The CDR3 sequence: CASSPWTGATNTEAFF. Written as DNA, the CDR3 is TGTGCCAGCAGTCCATGGACAGGGGCTACGAACACTGAAGCTTTCTTT.